One and the same sample provided the 18 T cell receptor beta chains below, sequenced in a study of T-cell reconstitution after alpha-beta-depleted transplantation in children. A library of TCRbeta sequences, prepared with unique molecular identifiers, was generated. TCRdb re-analysed the PCR reads in MiXCR, keeping a single row per CDR3 protein. The table has 83,000 or so distinct CDR3 sequences, roughly 8.4% seen once. The sequenced sample was PBMCs from the stem cell graft donor, obtained from the stem cell graft. The receptors were gathered from a human donor who donated a stem cell graft to a child with congenital amegakaryocytic thrombocytopenia.

This clonotype was detected many times. V gene TRBV12-3 or TRBV12-4 combines with J gene TRBJ1-4, with TRBD1 matching 7 bases. The CDR3 length is 15 residues. Losses at the gene ends were 5 bases for V and 5 bases for J; bases not matched to a gene: 8. The CDR3 loop is CASSPQGGVNEKLFF. For the CDR3, the DNA is TGTGCCAGCAGTCCCCAGGGGGGGGTAAATGAAAAACTGTTTTTT.

This clonotype was detected many times. The chain combines TRBV25-1 with TRBJ2-2; the match to TRBD2 covers 13 bases. CDR1 MGHDK and CDR2 SYGVNS come from the germline V gene. Losses at the gene ends were 5 bases for V and 7 bases for J; bases not matched to a gene: 13. The CDR3 has 18 residues. The CDR3 here is CASSKSSGLAGAFGELFF. CDR3 coding DNA: TGTGCCAGCAGTAAAAGTTCCGGACTAGCGGGAGCTTTCGGGGAGCTGTTTTTT.

This clonotype was seen at least ten times. The gene calls are TRBV20-1 and TRBJ2-5, with TRBD2 identical over 15 bases. CDR1 is DFQATT, CDR2 SNEGSKA, per germline (reference sequence). The junction had 5 bases not matched to a gene; V was cut back by 0 bases and J by 9 bases. This CDR3 has 15 residues. The CDR3 loop reads CSARERGLAGGPQYF. CDR3 in DNA: TGCAGTGCTAGAGAACGCGGACTAGCGGGAGGGCCCCAGTACTTC.

This clonotype was counted at least ten times. The chain joins TRBV4-1 to TRBJ1-6, with a possible D match to TRBD1 (6 bases). This CDR3 has 16 residues. Trimming pared 0 bases from V and 6 bases from J, leaving 12 bases between. Germline CDR1 is MGHRA and CDR2 is YSYEKL. The CDR3 region is CASSQEETGFNSPLHF. The CDR3 bases are TGCGCCAGCAGCCAAGAGGAGACAGGATTTAATTCACCCCTCCACTTT.

In its sample, this clonotype was seen many times. V and J are TRBV20-1 and TRBJ1-5; D remains ambiguous. V lost 0 bases and J lost 5, with 14 bases in between. Looked up from germline, CDR1 is DFQATT and CDR2 is SNEGSKA (reference sequence). The CDR3 consists of 15 residues. CDR3 coding DNA: TGCAGTGCTAGAGAAGAGGCGCGAGTTCATCAGCCCCAGCATTTT. Translating gives CSAREEARVHQPQHF.

This clonotype was seen ten or more times. One end of the junction is discordant with germline, which a read error may explain. The rearrangement joins TRBV5-1 to TRBJ2-5, with TRBD1 matching 8 bases. This CDR3 is 15 amino acids long. Looked up from germline, CDR1 is SGHRS and CDR2 is YFSETQ. CDR3 coding DNA: TGCGCCAGCAACTTGATGGGACAGGACCAAGAGACCCAGTACTTC. It specifies CASNLMGQDQETQYF.

In this sample, this clonotype turned up many times. This chain uses TRBV20-1 with TRBJ2-7, with a weak D call TRBD1 (7 bases). The CDR3 extends over 14 amino acids. Germline assignment: CDR1 DFQATT and CDR2 SNEGSKA (reference sequence). The V gene lost 6 bases and the J gene lost 5 bases, with 20 bases spanning the gap. CDR3 coding DNA: TGCAGTGCCGATAGGGGGCTGGGGGGAAACGAGCAGTACTTC. It codes for CSADRGLGGNEQYF.

This clonotype was recorded many times. The chain has TRBV12-3 or TRBV12-4 and TRBJ2-7, with D possibly TRBD2 on 5 matching bases. The V and J ends lost 2 bases and 2 bases respectively, with 13 bases between them. CDR3 length: 15 residues. DNA of the CDR3: TGTGCCAGCAGTTTAAGTGCGGCGGGTGCCTACGAGCAGTACTTC. This gives the protein CASSLSAAGAYEQYF.

This clonotype was observed many times. J is TRBJ2-3 and V is TRBV9; D perhaps matches TRBD2 (6 bases). Germline CDR1 SGDLS, CDR2 YYNGEE. Between the trimmed V and J ends, which lost 0 bases and 0 bases, there was a span of 11 bases. This CDR3 is built from 16 residues. In nucleotides, the CDR3 is TGTGCCAGCAGCGTAGGAGGCGGGACTAGCACAGATACGCAGTATTTT. Translated, it gives CASSVGGGTSTDTQYF.

This clonotype was seen a handful of times. V is TRBV5-1 and J is TRBJ1-2; the D gene is possibly TRBD1 (5 bases). There are 16 residues in the CDR3. V dropped 1 base and J dropped 5 bases, with 18 bases sitting between them. Germline CDR1 reads SGHRS; CDR2 reads YFSETQ. The CDR3 protein is CASSLHPDRTRYGYTF. In DNA form, the CDR3 reads TGCGCCAGCAGCTTGCACCCCGACAGAACTCGTTATGGCTACACCTTC.

This clonotype was found many times. The J gene is TRBJ1-5, the V gene TRBV29-1; 7 positions match TRBD1. Trimming at V came to 5 bases and at J to 0 bases, leaving 13 bases not matched to a gene. There are 17 residues in the CDR3. Germline CDR1 SQVTM, CDR2 ANQGSEA. The CDR3 is CSVRDSSNPFSNQPQHF. The CDR3 DNA reads as TGCAGCGTTAGGGACAGCTCCAACCCCTTTAGCAATCAGCCCCAGCATTTT.

This clonotype turned up a few times. The V and J genes are TRBV28 and TRBJ2-5; the D gene is possibly TRBD2 (6 bases). The germline V gene has CDR1 MDHEN and CDR2 SYDVKM. The CDR3 consists of 13 residues. The germline V and J ends were trimmed by 7 bases and 1 base, with 10 bases remaining between them. The CDR3 DNA reads TGTGCCAGCATAGGAGGGACCCAAGAGACCCAGTACTTC. Translating gives CASIGGTQETQYF.

Ten or more counts support this clonotype. The J gene is TRBJ2-5, the V gene TRBV6-5; 13 nucleotides agree with TRBD2. Per germline, CDR1 MNHEY and CDR2 SVGAGI. This CDR3 region has 16 residues. V lost 6 bases, J lost 3 bases, and 7 bases stayed unmatched. The CDR3 nucleotides read TGTGCCAGCAGCTTCCTCGGGACTAGCGGGAAAGAGACCCAGTACTTC. It yields the protein CASSFLGTSGKETQYF.

This clonotype was found many times. V usage is TRBV29-1 and J usage is TRBJ1-1; the D gene is possibly TRBD1 (5 bases). Germline V gene sequence: CDR1 SQVTM, CDR2 ANQGSEA. The V end was cut by 0 bases, the J end by 4 bases, with 12 bases between. The length of the CDR3 is 14 residues. The CDR3: CSVEDWGGGTEAFF. The CDR3 nucleotides are TGCAGCGTTGAAGATTGGGGGGGGGGCACTGAAGCTTTCTTT.

This clonotype came up many times. This chain connects TRBV12-3 or TRBV12-4 to TRBJ1-1; no firm D call. The CDR3 totals 13 residues. Trimming pared 7 bases from V and 1 base from J, leaving 10 bases between. CDR3: CASTRPGNTEAFF. For the CDR3, the DNA is TGTGCCAGCACCCGGCCGGGGAACACTGAAGCTTTCTTT.

This clonotype was counted many times. This chain uses TRBV7-2 with TRBJ2-1; D gene uncertain. Germline CDR1 reads SGHTA; CDR2 reads FQGNSA. The CDR3 contains 16 residues. V dropped 1 base and J dropped 5 bases, with 15 bases sitting between them. Here the CDR3 reads CASSLGNPRVDNEQFF. The CDR3 DNA reads as TGTGCCAGCAGCTTAGGGAACCCACGGGTAGACAATGAGCAGTTCTTC.

This clonotype has a count of ten or more. The chain couples TRBV10-3 to TRBJ1-1, with D perhaps TRBD1 (5 bases). V was clipped by 2 bases and J by 1 base, with 8 bases between them. CDR3 length: 14 residues. Germline-derived CDR1 and CDR2 are ENHRY and SYGVKD. CDR3 bases: TGTGCCATCAGTGAGGGGGGGAGGAACACTGAAGCTTTCTTT. It translates to CAISEGGRNTEAFF.

This clonotype was found many times. J is TRBJ2-1 and V is TRBV20-1, with 7 bases that match TRBD1. Per the germline V gene, CDR1 is DFQATT and CDR2 is SNEGSKA (reference sequence). This CDR3 region has 14 residues. The junction had 10 bases not matched to a gene; V was cut back by 5 bases and J by 6 bases. The DNA for the CDR3 is TGCAGTGCTCGACAGGGAAGACGGGGCAATGAGCAGTTCTTC. It is translated as CSARQGRRGNEQFF.